Presented here are 15 T cell receptor beta chains from one specimen sequenced in a study of PD-1 blockade in classical Hodgkin lymphoma. Autologous stem cell transplantation was followed by relapse in every patient, and brentuximab vedotin exposure varied. The study purified CD4+ T cells from thawed PBMCs using magnetic negative selection. Assay used: immunoSEQ multiplex PCR; TCRdb lists only in-frame clones, some missing. The sample holds 25,000 to 30,000 clones; more than 60% are singletons and the top ten take 2% to 2.5%. Source: CD4+ T cells from blood, taken at baseline. The receptors stem from a human donor with classical Hodgkin lymphoma.

V usage is TRBV5-6 and J usage is TRBJ2-7; D perhaps matches TRBD1 (5 bases). The germline V gene has CDR1 SGHDT and CDR2 YYEEEE. Deletions cut 2 bases from V and 4 bases from J, with 7 bases between. The CDR3 totals 12 residues. The CDR3, as DNA: TGTGCCAGCAGCTTAGGGGCATACGAGCAGTACTTC. Its translation is CASSLGAYEQYF.

This clone was detected only once. The chain combines TRBV19 with TRBJ2-7, with 9 bases aligning to TRBD1. V was pared by 5 bases and J by 2 bases, with 4 bases of the junction left unmatched. This CDR3 contains 14 residues. Germline loops: CDR1 LNHDA, CDR2 SQIVND (reference sequence). CDR3 amino acids: CASSAGTGTYEQYF. The CDR3, as DNA: TGTGCCAGTAGTGCAGGGACAGGGACCTACGAGCAGTACTTC.

This chain uses TRBV2 with TRBJ2-5, with D hard to call. The germline CDR1 and CDR2 sequences are SNHLY and FYNNEI. The V and J ends lost 7 bases and 0 bases respectively, with 12 bases between them. The CDR3 has 14 amino acids. CDR3 in amino acids: CASKVSRDQETQYF. Here the CDR3 DNA reads TGTGCCAGCAAAGTCTCCCGGGACCAAGAGACCCAGTACTTC.

The genes are TRBV6-6 and TRBJ2-2, with 11 bases aligning to TRBD1. Germline V gives CDR1 MNHNY, CDR2 SVGAGI (reference sequence). The CDR3 has 16 residues. V trimming: 3 bases; J trimming: 5 bases; junction bases outside the gene matches: 5. CDR3 nucleotide sequence: TGTGCCAGCAGTTATGGTGGGACAGGGGGGACCGGGGAGCTGTTTTTT. Amino acid sequence: CASSYGGTGGTGELFF.

J is TRBJ1-2 and V is TRBV7-5; the table's D call of TRBD1 was not tested on the DNA. TRBV7-5 is a pseudogene locus. The CDR3 loop spans 13 amino acids. The chain's CDR3 is CASSLGPRYGYTF. CDR3 DNA sequence: TGTGCCAGCAGCTTAGGGCCCCGTTATGGCTACACCTTC.

This clone is medium-sized within its sample. The rearrangement joins TRBV15 to TRBJ2-3; D unresolved. Per the germline V gene, CDR1 is LNHNV and CDR2 is YYDKDF (reference sequence). V lost 1 base to trimming and J lost 4 bases, with 9 bases between them. CDR3 size: 14 residues. The CDR3, as DNA: TGTGCCACCAGCAGAGGAATACCCTCAGATACGCAGTATTTT. This sequence encodes CATSRGIPSDTQYF.

V usage is TRBV18 and J usage is TRBJ2-7; no reliable D call. V was trimmed by 4 bases and J by 1 base, leaving 5 bases between them. The CDR3 is 12 amino acids. Germline V gene data show CDR1 as KGHSH and CDR2 as LQKENI. The CDR3 DNA follows: TGTGCCAGCTCACAGACGTCCTACGAGCAGTACTTC. Translating gives CASSQTSYEQYF. Complete variable domain (other parts from reference TRBV18 and TRBJ2-7): NAGVMQNPRHLVRRRGQEARLRCSPMKGHSHVYWYRQLPEEGLKFMVYLQKENIIDESGMPKERFSAEFPKEGPSILRIQQVVRGDSAAYFCASSQTSYEQYFGPGTRLTVT.

This chain links TRBV5-1 with TRBJ2-1; maybe TRBD2 (6 bases). This CDR3 contains 15 residues. Germline V gene lookup returns CDR1 SGHRS and CDR2 YFSETQ. V lost 2 bases to trimming and J lost 0 bases, with 9 bases between them. This CDR3 is CASSLVGSSYNEQFF. The CDR3 region has the DNA TGCGCCAGCAGCTTAGTCGGGAGCTCCTACAATGAGCAGTTCTTC.

The chain joins TRBV28 to TRBJ1-1; D not resolved. Between the trimmed V and J ends, which lost 7 bases and 8 bases, there was a span of 11 bases. CDR1 and CDR2 (germline): MDHEN, SYDVKM. CDR3 length: 11 amino acids. The CDR3 DNA follows: TGTGCCAGCACCTTGAGGACCGAAGCTTTCTTT. This encodes CASTLRTEAFF.

The V and J genes are TRBV18 and TRBJ2-2; D is undetermined. The V end was cut by 6 bases, the J end by 5 bases, with 13 bases between. The CDR3 loop spans 14 amino acids. Germline CDR1 KGHSH, CDR2 LQKENI. CDR3 sequence (DNA): TGTGCCAGCTCCCCGCCCGTATCAACCGGGGAGCTGTTTTTT. Amino acid sequence: CASSPPVSTGELFF. The variable domain in full, completed from reference TRBV18 and TRBJ2-2, reads NAGVMQNPRHLVRRRGQEARLRCSPMKGHSHVYWYRQLPEEGLKFMVYLQKENIIDESGMPKERFSAEFPKEGPSILRIQQVVRGDSAAYFCASSPPVSTGELFFGEGSRLTVL.

The V gene is TRBV5-1, the J gene TRBJ2-5; TRBD2 is a possible D gene (6 bases). The CDR3 loop spans 15 amino acids. Trimming left V 0 bases short and J 4 bases short, with 13 bases between. The germline V gene encodes CDR1 SGHRS and CDR2 YFSETQ. CDR3 sequence (DNA): TGCGCCAGCAGCTTGGGGGCGGTCGGGGGAGAGACCCAGTACTTC. It yields the protein CASSLGAVGGETQYF.

V gene TRBV2 combines with J gene TRBJ2-7; the D gene could be TRBD1 or TRBD2 (5 bases each). Germline V CDR1 and CDR2: SNHLY, FYNNEI. The CDR3 is made up of 13 amino acids. V was cut by 6 bases and J by 4 bases, with 13 bases left in between. CDR3 sequence: CASRAFGAYEQYF. DNA for the CDR3: TGTGCCAGCAGGGCCTTCGGGGCGTACGAGCAGTACTTC. Full variable domain (missing parts from reference TRBV2 and TRBJ2-7): EPEVTQTPSHQVTQMGQEVILRCVPISNHLYFYWYRQILGQKVEFLVSFYNNEISEKSEIFDDQFSVERPDGSNFTLKIRSTKLEDSAMYFCASRAFGAYEQYFGPGTRLTVT.

V is TRBV27 and J is TRBJ1-6, with unresolved D. The CDR3 runs 13 residues. Trimming took off 6 bases at V and 8 bases at J, with 11 bases between the two ends. Germline CDR1 MNHEY, CDR2 SMNVEV (reference sequence). The CDR3 loop is CASRTVSHSPLHF. The DNA for the CDR3 is TGTGCCAGCAGGACGGTTAGTCATTCACCCCTCCACTTT.

V and J are TRBV6-1 and TRBJ1-6; the D gene is possibly TRBD1 (5 bases). Trimming stripped 2 bases from V and 7 bases from J, with 15 bases between. The CDR3 runs 16 residues. Germline assignment: CDR1 MNHNS and CDR2 SASEGT. The CDR3 loop reads CASSELGGAGNSPLHF. In nucleotides, the CDR3 is TGTGCCAGCAGTGAACTCGGAGGGGCAGGAAATTCACCCCTCCACTTT.

The chain couples TRBV11-3 to TRBJ2-3; 16 bases fit TRBD2. Germline CDR1 is SGHNT and CDR2 is YENEEA. This CDR3 is 16 amino acids long. The J segment lost 3 bases and the V segment lost 5 bases, leaving 2 bases of the junction unmatched. CDR3 in amino acids: CASSGTSGGVTDTQYF. Written as DNA, the CDR3 is TGTGCCAGCAGCGGGACTAGCGGGGGGGTAACAGATACGCAGTATTTT.